This TCR beta chain derives from a study of blood T cell repertoires in COVID-19. At the level of the study: The study drew acute and convalescent COVID-19 samples from the United States, Italy and Spain. Sources were T cells, B-cell-depleted T cells, or PBMCs; the material itself was cDNA or gDNA.

As handled by the study authors: The authors estimated nucleated cell counts from reference gene primer amplification. Profiled with immunoSEQ multiplex PCR; TCRdb holds only in-frame clones, not every one. That table supplies the V and J calls and clone size; D and trimming were determined from the DNA. The repertoire consists of fewer than 200,000 clones, with around 76% occurring once and the leading ten covering roughly 9.4%. Material: peripheral blood. The TCR comes from a woman between 45 and 65 years old with active or convalescent COVID-19.

The CDR3 protein is CAWRPEGKGNYGYTF. Written as DNA, the CDR3 is TGTGCCTGGAGACCGGAGGGGAAGGGAAACTATGGCTACACCTTC. V is TRBV30 and J is TRBJ1-2; D may be TRBD1 (5 bases). The CDR3 consists of 15 residues. Trimming stripped 3 bases from V and 2 bases from J, with 16 bases between. The germline CDR1 and CDR2 sequences are GTSNPN and SVGIG (reference sequence).